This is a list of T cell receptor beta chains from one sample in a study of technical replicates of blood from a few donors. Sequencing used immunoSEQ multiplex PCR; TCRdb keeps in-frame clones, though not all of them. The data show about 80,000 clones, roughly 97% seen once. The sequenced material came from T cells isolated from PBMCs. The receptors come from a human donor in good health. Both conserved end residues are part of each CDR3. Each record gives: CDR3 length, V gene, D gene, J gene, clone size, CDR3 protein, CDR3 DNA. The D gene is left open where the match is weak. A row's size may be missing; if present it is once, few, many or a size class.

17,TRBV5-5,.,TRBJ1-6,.,CASSLLTSTRRGSPLHF,TGTGCCAGCAGCTTGTTGACGTCGACCCGACGAGGTTCACCCCTCCACTTT
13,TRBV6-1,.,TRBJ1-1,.,CASSDTGFAEAFF,TGTGCCAGCAGTGATACGGGGTTCGCTGAAGCTTTCTTT
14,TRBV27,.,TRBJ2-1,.,CASSPRLFYNEQFF,TGTGCCAGCAGTCCCAGGCTATTTTACAATGAGCAGTTCTTC
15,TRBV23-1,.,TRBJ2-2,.,CASFGRRVHTGELFF,TGCGCCAGCTTCGGACGGAGGGTACATACCGGGGAGCTGTTTTTT
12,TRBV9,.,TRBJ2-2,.,CASSLGTGELFF,TGTGCCAGCAGTCTAGGCACCGGGGAGCTGTTTTTT
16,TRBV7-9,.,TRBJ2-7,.,CASSLALSDSYYEQYF,TGTGCCAGCAGCTTAGCCCTCTCGGACAGCTACTACGAGCAGTACTTC
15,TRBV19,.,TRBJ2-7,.,CASSIDASRTYEQYF,TGTGCCAGTAGTATAGATGCTAGCCGGACCTACGAGCAGTACTTC
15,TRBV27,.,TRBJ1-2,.,CASSTTPGVDYGYTF,TGTGCCAGCAGTACCACACCAGGGGTTGACTATGGCTACACCTTC
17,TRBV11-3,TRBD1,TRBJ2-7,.,CASSSRDGTGGPYEQYF,TGTGCCAGCAGCTCCCGAGATGGGACAGGGGGCCCCTACGAGCAGTACTTC
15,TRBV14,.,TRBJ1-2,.,CASSPARLVNYGYTF,TGTGCCAGCAGCCCCGCACGGTTGGTGAACTATGGCTACACCTTC
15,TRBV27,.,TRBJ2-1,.,CASSLRQNFYNEQFF,TGTGCCAGCAGTTTGAGGCAGAATTTCTACAATGAGCAGTTCTTC
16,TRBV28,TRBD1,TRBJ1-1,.,CASSPGQGIMNTEAFF,TGTGCCAGCAGTCCGGGACAGGGGATAATGAACACTGAAGCTTTCTTT
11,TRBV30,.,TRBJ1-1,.,CASTRELEAFF,TGTGCCTCCACCCGAGAGCTTGAAGCTTTCTTT
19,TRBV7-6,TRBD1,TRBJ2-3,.,CASSLDRGHGIEFTDTQYF,TGTGCCAGCAGCTTAGACAGGGGGCATGGGATTGAGTTCACAGATACGCAGTATTTT
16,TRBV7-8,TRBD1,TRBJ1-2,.,CASSLYPLGTGDGYTF,TGTGCCAGCAGCTTATACCCACTCGGGACAGGGGATGGCTACACCTTC
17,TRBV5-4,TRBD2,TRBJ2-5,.,CASSKTPGTSGQETQYF,TGTGCCAGCAGCAAAACCCCCGGGACTAGCGGACAAGAGACCCAGTACTTC
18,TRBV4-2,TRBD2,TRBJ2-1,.,CASSQSLAGTSAYNEQFF,TGTGCCAGCAGCCAGAGCCTCGCCGGGACTAGCGCCTACAATGAGCAGTTCTTC
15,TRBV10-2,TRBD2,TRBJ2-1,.,CASSEETSGYNEQFF,TGCGCCAGCAGTGAGGAGACTAGCGGTTACAATGAGCAGTTCTTC
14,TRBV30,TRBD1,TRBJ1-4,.,CAWRGQAGNEKLFF,TGTGCCTGGAGAGGACAGGCCGGTAATGAAAAACTGTTTTTT
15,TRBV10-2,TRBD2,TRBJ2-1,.,CASSEASGRVFKQFF,TGCGCCAGCAGTGAGGCTAGCGGGAGAGTTTTCAAGCAGTTCTTC
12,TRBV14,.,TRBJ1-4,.,CASSQAGVKLFF,TGTGCCAGCAGCCAAGCGGGGGTTAAGCTGTTTTTT
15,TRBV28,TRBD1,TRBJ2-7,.,CASRPGDSGPDEQYF,TGTGCCAGCAGGCCAGGGGACAGCGGACCGGACGAGCAGTACTTC
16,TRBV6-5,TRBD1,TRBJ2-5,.,CASSYQTGDVQETQYF,TGTGCCAGCAGTTACCAGACAGGGGACGTCCAAGAGACCCAGTACTTC
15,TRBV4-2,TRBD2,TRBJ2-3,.,CASSPPGGGTDTQYF,TGTGCCAGCAGCCCTCCCGGGGGGGGCACAGATACGCAGTATTTT
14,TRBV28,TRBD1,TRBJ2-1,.,CATLHRGHFNEQFF,TGTGCCACCCTACACAGGGGCCACTTCAATGAGCAGTTCTTC
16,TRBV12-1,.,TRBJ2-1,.,CASSFAHGREGDEQFF,TGTGCCAGCAGCTTTGCGCATGGACGGGAGGGCGATGAGCAGTTCTTC
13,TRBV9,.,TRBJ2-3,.,CASRKTGTDTQYF,TGTGCCAGTAGGAAAACAGGGACAGATACGCAGTATTTT
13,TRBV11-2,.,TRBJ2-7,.,CASSLEGWERLYF,TGTGCCAGCAGCTTAGAGGGGTGGGAGAGGCTGTACTTC
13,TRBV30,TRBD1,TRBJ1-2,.,CAWRPGQNYGYTF,TGTGCCTGGAGGCCGGGACAGAACTATGGCTACACCTTC
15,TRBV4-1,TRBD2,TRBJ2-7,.,CASSQWGGMGNEQYF,TGCGCCAGCAGCCAATGGGGGGGGATGGGGAACGAGCAGTACTTC
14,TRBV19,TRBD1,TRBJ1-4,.,CASSMWTGDEKLFF,TGTGCCAGTAGTATGTGGACAGGTGATGAAAAACTGTTTTTT
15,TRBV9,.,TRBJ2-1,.,CASSVTPRAWNEQFF,TGTGCCAGCAGCGTCACGCCCAGAGCGTGGAATGAGCAGTTCTTC
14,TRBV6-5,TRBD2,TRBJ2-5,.,CASSYSGVGETQYF,TGTGCCAGCAGTTACAGCGGGGTCGGGGAGACCCAGTACTTC
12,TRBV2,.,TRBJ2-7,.,CASSEATVEQYF,TGTGCCAGCAGTGAAGCCACAGTAGAGCAGTACTTC
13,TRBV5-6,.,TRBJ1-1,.,CASSLIFGGGTFF,.
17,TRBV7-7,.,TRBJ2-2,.,CASSTDPRGTHTGELFF,TGTGCTAGCAGCACAGACCCTCGGGGGACCCACACCGGGGAGCTGTTTTTT
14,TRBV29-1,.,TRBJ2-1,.,CSVEVKGRPNEQFF,TGCAGCGTTGAGGTAAAGGGGAGGCCAAATGAGCAGTTCTTC
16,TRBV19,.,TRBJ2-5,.,CASSIGLFPGQETQYF,TGTGCCAGTAGTATTGGCCTCTTTCCGGGTCAAGAGACCCAGTACTTC
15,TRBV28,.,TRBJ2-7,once,CASSLLGTPIYEQYF,TGTGCCAGCAGTCTGCTGGGGACACCGATCTACGAGCAGTACTTC